These 16 T cell receptor beta chains were sequenced from one sample in a study of T cell responses to AZD1222 COVID-19 vaccine. This table comes from immunoSEQ multiplex PCR, and its TCRdb copy is limited to in-frame clones, with some not included. Among some 130,000 clones listed, around 90% were seen once. Sequences were derived from peripheral blood, sampled on day 0 of AZD1222 vaccination. These receptors all come from an adult in good health.

Here the CDR3 reads CASSTGQNTEAFF. In DNA form, the CDR3 reads TGCGCCAGCAGTACAGGGCAGAACACTGAAGCTTTCTTT. The rearrangement uses TRBV10-1 and TRBJ1-1; weak D call: TRBD1 (6 bases). Germline V lookup: CDR1 WNHNN, CDR2 SYGVQD (reference sequence). This CDR3 contains 13 residues. Trimming removed 5 bases from V and 1 base from J, with 8 bases in between.

The V and J genes are TRBV10-3 and TRBJ2-3, with TRBD2 matching 8 bases. The length of the CDR3 is 15 residues. Germline V gene lookup returns CDR1 ENHRY and CDR2 SYGVKD. V gave up 8 bases and J gave up 2 bases; unmatched junction bases: 9. CDR3 DNA: TGTGCCATCTCAAAGGGACTAGAACTCACAGATACGCAGTATTTT. Protein sequence: CAISKGLELTDTQYF.

The chain uses TRBV4-2 and TRBJ2-5, with D possibly TRBD1 on 5 matching bases. The CDR3 sequence is 14 residues long. The germline V and J ends were trimmed by 4 bases and 5 bases, with 14 bases remaining between them. Germline CDR1 and CDR2: LGHNA and YNFKEQ. This CDR3 is CASSREAGLETQYF. DNA of the CDR3: TGTGCCAGCAGCCGAGAGGCAGGGTTGGAGACCCAGTACTTC.

The rearrangement links TRBV6-5 to TRBJ2-7, with 7 nucleotides matching TRBD2. The CDR3 is 15 residues long. V lost 5 bases, J lost 6 bases, and 13 bases stayed unmatched. The germline CDR1 and CDR2 sequences are MNHEY and SVGAGI. The CDR3 DNA reads TGTGCCAGCAGTCGTACCATGGGGAGGGCCCGCGAGCAGTACTTC. This gives the protein CASSRTMGRAREQYF.

The chain links TRBV6-5 to TRBJ1-6; D might be TRBD1 (5 bases). CDR1 and CDR2 from the germline V gene are MNHEY and SVGAGI. CDR3 length equals 15 residues. The ends were cut back, 6 bases at V and 10 bases at J, with 19 bases in the middle. The CDR3 nucleotides are TGTGCCAGCAGCCTTACCACCTGGGGGGAATCACCCCTCCACTTT. It is translated as CASSLTTWGESPLHF.

The rearrangement uses TRBV7-2 and TRBJ2-7; D may be TRBD2 (6 bases). Germline CDR1 is SGHTA and CDR2 is FQGNSA. This CDR3 spans 14 amino acids. V was clipped by 5 bases and J by 4 bases, with 15 bases between them. CDR3 in DNA: TGTGCCAGCAGCGAGGGACTTCGGGGTTACGAGCAGTACTTC. Translating gives CASSEGLRGYEQYF.

The chain has TRBV19 and TRBJ1-1; 10 nucleotides match TRBD1. J was trimmed by 5 bases and V by 5 bases; bases with no gene match: 11. The CDR3 runs to 16 residues. Germline V CDR1 and CDR2: LNHDA, SQIVND (reference sequence). The CDR3 nucleotides read TGTGCCAGTAGTCCAGCGACAGGGGGCGTTGAGACTGAAGCTTTCTTT. Translation gives CASSPATGGVETEAFF.

The rearrangement joins TRBV9 to TRBJ2-2; D gene ambiguous. CDR3 size: 13 residues. The germline CDR1 and CDR2 sequences are SGDLS and YYNGEE. V lost 1 base, J lost 5 bases, and 6 bases lay in between. The CDR3: CASSVYLTGELFF. The CDR3 coding sequence is TGTGCCAGCAGCGTATATCTTACCGGGGAGCTGTTTTTT.

The chain recombines TRBV24-1 with TRBJ2-5, with a tentative D call TRBD1 (5 bases). V lost 3 bases and J lost 2, with 15 bases in between. The CDR3 extends over 16 amino acids. Germline V gives CDR1 KGHDR, CDR2 SFDVKD. The CDR3 spells CATSDPPAGKQETQYF. CDR3 nucleotides: TGTGCCACCAGTGATCCCCCCGCAGGGAAGCAAGAGACCCAGTACTTC.

This chain joins TRBV20-1 and TRBJ2-7, with D perhaps assigned TRBD1 or TRBD2 (5 bases each). The germline V and J ends were trimmed by 5 bases and 3 bases, with 8 bases remaining between them. Germline CDR1 DFQATT, CDR2 SNEGSKA (reference sequence). This CDR3 has 11 amino acids. CDR3 DNA sequence: TGCAGTGCTTCTGGGGGCTACGAGCAGTACTTC. Protein sequence: CSASGGYEQYF.

This clone was seen only a few times. V and J are TRBV6-5 and TRBJ2-7, with a weak D call TRBD1 (6 bases). Trimming pared 6 bases from V and 3 bases from J, leaving 12 bases between. CDR3 length equals 13 residues. The V gene's germline CDR1 is MNHEY and CDR2 SVGAGI. The CDR3 reads CASSPHRVYEQYF. The CDR3 region has the DNA TGTGCCAGCAGCCCCCACAGGGTCTACGAGCAGTACTTC.

The chain employs TRBV10-3 and TRBJ2-7; the D is unclear. Germline V gives CDR1 ENHRY, CDR2 SYGVKD. Deletions cut 0 bases from V and 2 bases from J, with 14 bases between. The CDR3 has 16 residues. The CDR3 region has the DNA TGTGCCATCAGTGAGTCGATTTCTGCGTTAACCTACGAGCAGTACTTC. This encodes CAISESISALTYEQYF.

This clone was seen a handful of times. The chain couples TRBV3-1 (or the pseudogene TRBV3-2) to TRBJ1-1; D not certain. Trimming stripped 3 bases from V and 5 bases from J, with 19 bases between. Germline CDR1 LGHDT, CDR2 YNNKEL (reference sequence). CDR3 length: 16 amino acids. The CDR3 nucleotides read TGTGCCAGCAGCCAGGTACTGAGTGGGGTAAGGACTGAAGCTTTCTTT. This encodes CASSQVLSGVRTEAFF.

This rearrangement joins TRBV4-1 to TRBJ2-2; D may be TRBD2 (6 bases). The CDR3 has 17 residues. Germline V gives CDR1 MGHRA, CDR2 YSYEKL. Trimming pared 0 bases from V and 1 base from J, leaving 12 bases between. The CDR3 here is CASSQDYLGGNTGELFF. CDR3 coding DNA: TGCGCCAGCAGCCAAGATTACCTGGGGGGGAACACCGGGGAGCTGTTTTTT.

This chain joins TRBV25-1 and TRBJ2-2; D remains ambiguous. V lost 6 bases to trimming and J lost 4 bases, with 3 bases between them. The CDR3 contains 11 residues. Germline CDR1 is MGHDK and CDR2 is SYGVNS. The CDR3 loop reads CASRVTGELFF. For the CDR3, the DNA is TGTGCCAGCAGGGTCACCGGGGAGCTGTTTTTT.

The chain has TRBV24-1 and TRBJ2-7, with a weak D call TRBD1 (5 bases). The germline gives CDR1 KGHDR, CDR2 SFDVKD. The length of the CDR3 is 13 residues. The V gene lost 3 bases and the J gene lost 7 bases, with 12 bases spanning the gap. Written as DNA, the CDR3 is TGTGCCACCAGTGATGCGACAGCGAGAGAGCAGTACTTC. The encoded protein is CATSDATAREQYF.